The 12 T cell receptor beta chains reported below all come from one sample, sequenced in a study of T cells after posttransplantation cyclophosphamide. A marrow graft followed busulfan-fludarabine conditioning, with cyclophosphamide on days +3 and +4. Generated by immunoSEQ multiplex PCR, the TCRdb table keeps only in-frame clones and is missing some. The sample consists of more than 10,000 clones, around four fifths of them appearing once. The material was PBMCs, obtained about 1,700 days after allogeneic stem cell transplant with posttransplant cyclophosphamide. The receptors shown here come from a female patient aged 50 to 65 who received an allogeneic stem cell transplant from a related donor, was CMV-positive, and had no GVHD. Part of the T cell pool may stem from the graft donor.

The chain uses TRBV7-2 and TRBJ1-2; 9 nucleotides agree with TRBD1. The CDR3 length is 17 residues. Trimming at V came to 5 bases and at J to 0 bases, leaving 10 bases not matched to a gene. Per the germline V gene, CDR1 is SGHTA and CDR2 is FQGNSA. The CDR3 coding sequence is TGTGCCAGCAGCCTTCCGGGACAGGGCCCGTCTAACTATGGCTACACCTTC. Translation gives CASSLPGQGPSNYGYTF.

The chain has TRBV4-2 and TRBJ2-7; 7 nucleotides agree with TRBD1. Germline V gene sequence: CDR1 LGHNA, CDR2 YNFKEQ. This CDR3 spans 15 amino acids. With 2 bases clipped from V and 6 bases from J, the junction kept 10 bases outside the gene matches. As DNA, the CDR3 is TGTGCCAGCAGCCAATGGAAGGGGGCTCTAGGCGAGCAGTACTTC. Translated, it gives CASSQWKGALGEQYF.

This chain joins TRBV4-1 and TRBJ1-1; D remains ambiguous. Trimming removed 10 bases at V and 5 bases at J, with 20 bases between. The CDR3 is 14 residues long. Germline CDR1 and CDR2: MGHRA and YSYEKL. The CDR3 protein is CATRGWLRGTEAFF. The CDR3 bases are TGCGCCACCCGAGGGTGGCTGCGCGGGACTGAAGCTTTCTTT.

The chain joins TRBV11-2 to TRBJ2-1; D gene unclear. Germline lookup yields CDR1 SGHAT and CDR2 FQNNGV. Trimming stripped 5 bases from V and 12 bases from J, with 14 bases between. There are 12 residues in the CDR3. The chain's CDR3 is CASSPPTYVQFF. CDR3 nucleotide sequence: TGTGCCAGCAGCCCGCCGACTTATGTGCAGTTCTTC. Using reference TRBV11-2 and TRBJ2-1 for the parts outside the CDR3, the full variable domain is EAGVAQSPRYKIIEKRQSVAFWCNPISGHATLYWYQQILGQGPKLLIQFQNNGVVDDSQLPKDRFSAERLKGVDSTLKIQPAKLEDSAVYLCASSPPTYVQFFGPGTRLTVL.

CDR3 sequence: CASSWGGDSPLHF. CDR3 in DNA: TGCGCCAGCAGCTGGGGGGGGGATTCACCCCTCCACTTT. The J gene is TRBJ1-6, the V gene TRBV5-1, with D possibly matching TRBD1 (5 bases). This CDR3 is built from 13 residues. Germline V gene data show CDR1 as SGHRS and CDR2 as YFSETQ. Deletions cut 3 bases from V and 8 bases from J, with 9 bases between.

The chain is built from TRBV30 and TRBJ1-2, with D unresolved. Trimming stripped 5 bases from V and 7 bases from J, with 8 bases between. This CDR3 spans 10 amino acids. Germline V lookup: CDR1 GTSNPN, CDR2 SVGIG (reference sequence). CDR3 sequence (DNA): TGTGCCTGGGGCCCATCTGGCTACACCTTC. Translation: CAWGPSGYTF. The complete variable domain, with remaining parts taken from reference TRBV30 and TRBJ1-2, reads SQTIHQWPATLVQPVGSPLSLECTVEGTSNPNLYWYRQAAGRGLQLLFYSVGIGQISSEVPQNLSASRPQDRQFILSSKKLLLSDSGFYLCAWGPSGYTFGSGTRLTVV.

The V call is TRBV5-4, the J call TRBJ2-1; D call uncertain. The CDR3 length is 13 residues. Germline V gene data show CDR1 as SGHNT and CDR2 as YYREEE (reference sequence). With 0 bases removed from V and 12 bases from J, the gap between germline ends came to 13 bases. The CDR3 DNA follows: TGTGCCAGCAGCTTGGTCGACTCGATACGGCAGTTCTTC. It specifies CASSLVDSIRQFF.

The chain employs TRBV5-4 and TRBJ1-2; unclear D gene. The CDR3 covers 16 residues. Germline CDR1 reads SGHNT; CDR2 reads YYREEE (reference sequence). The V end lost 0 bases, the J end lost 8 bases, and 20 bases lay between the germline ends. The CDR3 DNA is TGTGCCAGCAGCTTGGCCGGGCCTCGAAGCGGCGAGGGCTACACCTTC. It translates to CASSLAGPRSGEGYTF.

The gene calls are TRBV14 and TRBJ2-5; D is perhaps TRBD2 (6 bases). The CDR3 covers 14 residues. CDR1 SGHDN and CDR2 FVKESK come from the germline V gene. The germline V and J ends were trimmed by 4 bases and 0 bases, with 9 bases remaining between them. The DNA for the CDR3 is TGTGCCAGCAGCCGGGGACTGTACCAAGAGACCCAGTACTTC. As protein: CASSRGLYQETQYF. Supplemented by reference TRBV14 and TRBJ2-5, the full variable domain reads EAGVTQFPSHSVIEKGQTVTLRCDPISGHDNLYWYRRVMGKEIKFLLHFVKESKQDESGMPNNRFLAERTGGTYSTLKVQPAELEDSGVYFCASSRGLYQETQYFGPGTRLLVL.

The chain carries TRBV28 and TRBJ1-2, with TRBD1 identical over 7 bases. The length of the CDR3 is 16 residues. The germline V gene has CDR1 MDHEN and CDR2 SYDVKM. The J segment lost 0 bases and the V segment lost 6 bases, leaving 10 bases of the junction unmatched. The CDR3 DNA is TGTGCCAGCAGCCATCTGACAGGGTCCCCTAACTATGGCTACACCTTC. Translating gives CASSHLTGSPNYGYTF.

V is TRBV2 and J is TRBJ2-6, with TRBD1 identical over 7 bases. The trim removed 2 bases at V and 2 bases at J, leaving 9 bases unmatched. The CDR3 extends over 18 amino acids. CDR1 and CDR2 from the germline V gene are SNHLY and FYNNEI. CDR3 residues: CASSERQGNLTGANVLTF. CDR3 bases: TGTGCCAGCAGTGAAAGACAGGGCAACCTAACTGGGGCCAACGTCCTGACTTTC.

A single count supports this clone. This sequence joins TRBV7-2 and TRBJ2-1, with 9 bases fitting TRBD2. CDR1 and CDR2 from the germline V gene are SGHTA and FQGNSA. This CDR3 has 13 residues. The trim removed 9 bases at V and 5 bases at J, leaving 5 bases unmatched. CDR3 in DNA: TGTGCCAGTGGAGCGGGAGGTAACAATGAGCAGTTCTTC. Translated: CASGAGGNNEQFF.